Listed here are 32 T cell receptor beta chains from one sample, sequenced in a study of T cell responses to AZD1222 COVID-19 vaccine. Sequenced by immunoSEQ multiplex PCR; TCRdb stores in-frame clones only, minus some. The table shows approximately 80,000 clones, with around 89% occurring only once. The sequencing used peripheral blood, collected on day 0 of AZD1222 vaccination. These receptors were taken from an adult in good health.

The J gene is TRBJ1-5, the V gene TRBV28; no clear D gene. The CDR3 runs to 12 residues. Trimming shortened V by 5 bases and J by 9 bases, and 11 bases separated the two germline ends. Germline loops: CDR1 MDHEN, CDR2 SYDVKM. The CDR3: CASSLPSRPQHF. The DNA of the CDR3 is TGTGCCAGCAGTCTCCCCTCCCGGCCCCAGCATTTT. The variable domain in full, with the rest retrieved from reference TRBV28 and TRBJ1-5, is DVKVTQSSRYLVKRTGEKVFLECVQDMDHENMFWYRQDPGLGLRLIYFSYDVKMKEKGDIPEGYSVSREKKERFSLILESASTNQTSMYLCASSLPSRPQHFGDGTRLSIL.

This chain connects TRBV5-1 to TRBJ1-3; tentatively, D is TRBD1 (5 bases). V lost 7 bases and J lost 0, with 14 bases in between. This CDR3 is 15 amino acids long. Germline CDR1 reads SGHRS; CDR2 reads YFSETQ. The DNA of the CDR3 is TGCGCCAGCTCCTGGGGGGGAGCCTCTGGAAACACCATATATTTT. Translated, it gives CASSWGGASGNTIYF.

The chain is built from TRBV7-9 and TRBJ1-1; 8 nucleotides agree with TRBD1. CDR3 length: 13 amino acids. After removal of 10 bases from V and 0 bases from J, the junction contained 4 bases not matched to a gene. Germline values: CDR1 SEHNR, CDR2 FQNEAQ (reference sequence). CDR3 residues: CATQGGLNTEAFF. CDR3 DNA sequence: TGTGCCACACAGGGGGGATTGAACACTGAAGCTTTCTTT.

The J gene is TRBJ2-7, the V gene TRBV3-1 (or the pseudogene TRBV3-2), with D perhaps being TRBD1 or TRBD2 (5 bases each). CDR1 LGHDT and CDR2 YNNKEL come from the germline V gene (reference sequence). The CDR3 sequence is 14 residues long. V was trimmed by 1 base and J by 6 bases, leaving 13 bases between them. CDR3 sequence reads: CASSQVGDPLEQYF. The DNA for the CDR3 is TGTGCCAGCAGCCAAGTCGGGGACCCCCTCGAGCAGTACTTC.

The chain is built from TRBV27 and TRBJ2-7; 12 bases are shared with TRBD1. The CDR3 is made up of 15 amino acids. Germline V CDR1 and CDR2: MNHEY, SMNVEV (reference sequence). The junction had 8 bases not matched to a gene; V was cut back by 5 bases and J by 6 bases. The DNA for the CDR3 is TGTGCCAGCAGTGCGCCGGGACAGGGGGCGATCGAGCAGTACTTC. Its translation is CASSAPGQGAIEQYF.

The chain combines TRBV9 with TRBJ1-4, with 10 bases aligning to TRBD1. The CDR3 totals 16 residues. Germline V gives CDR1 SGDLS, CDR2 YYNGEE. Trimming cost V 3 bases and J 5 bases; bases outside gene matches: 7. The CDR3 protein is CASSDQRQGANEKLFF. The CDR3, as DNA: TGTGCCAGCAGCGATCAGAGACAGGGGGCGAATGAAAAACTGTTTTTT. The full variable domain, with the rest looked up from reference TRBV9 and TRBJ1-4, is DSGVTQTPKHLITATGQRVTLRCSPRSGDLSVYWYQQSLDQGLQFLIQYYNGEERAKGNILERFSAQQFPDLHSELNLSSLELGDSALYFCASSDQRQGANEKLFFGSGTQLSVL.

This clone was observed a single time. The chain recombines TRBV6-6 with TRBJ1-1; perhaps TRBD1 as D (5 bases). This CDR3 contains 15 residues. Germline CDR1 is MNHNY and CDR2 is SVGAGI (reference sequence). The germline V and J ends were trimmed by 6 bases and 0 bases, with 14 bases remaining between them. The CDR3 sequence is CASRPEQAMNTEAFF. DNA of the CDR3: TGTGCCAGCAGGCCCGAACAGGCAATGAACACTGAAGCTTTCTTT.

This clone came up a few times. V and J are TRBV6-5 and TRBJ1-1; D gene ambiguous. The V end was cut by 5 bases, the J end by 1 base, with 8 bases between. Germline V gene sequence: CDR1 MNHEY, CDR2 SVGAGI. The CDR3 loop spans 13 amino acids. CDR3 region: CASSPHGNTEAFF. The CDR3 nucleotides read TGTGCCAGCAGTCCACACGGGAACACTGAAGCTTTCTTT.

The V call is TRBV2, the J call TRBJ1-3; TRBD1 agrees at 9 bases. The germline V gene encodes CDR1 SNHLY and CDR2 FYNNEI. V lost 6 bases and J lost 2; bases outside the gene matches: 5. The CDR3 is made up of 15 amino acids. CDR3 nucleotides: TGTGCCAGCAGCCTGGGACAGGGAGCTGGAAACACCATATATTTT. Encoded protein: CASSLGQGAGNTIYF.

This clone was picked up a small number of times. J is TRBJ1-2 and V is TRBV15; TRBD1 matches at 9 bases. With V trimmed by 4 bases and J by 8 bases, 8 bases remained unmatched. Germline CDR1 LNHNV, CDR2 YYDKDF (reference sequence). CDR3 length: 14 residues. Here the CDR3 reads CATSTLRTGEGYTF. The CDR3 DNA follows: TGTGCCACCAGCACCCTAAGGACAGGGGAAGGCTACACCTTC.

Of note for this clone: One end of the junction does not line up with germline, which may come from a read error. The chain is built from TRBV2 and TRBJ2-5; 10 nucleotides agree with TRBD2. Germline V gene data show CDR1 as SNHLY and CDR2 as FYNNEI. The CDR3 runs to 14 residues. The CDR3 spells CASRVAGGQGTQYF. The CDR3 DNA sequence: TGTGCCAGCAGAGTAGCGGGGGGACAAGGGACCCAGTACTTC.

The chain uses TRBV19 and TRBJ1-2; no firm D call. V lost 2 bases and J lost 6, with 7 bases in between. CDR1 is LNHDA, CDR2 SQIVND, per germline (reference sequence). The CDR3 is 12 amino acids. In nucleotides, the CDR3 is TGTGCCAGTAGTATACGGGTAGATGGCTACACCTTC. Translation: CASSIRVDGYTF. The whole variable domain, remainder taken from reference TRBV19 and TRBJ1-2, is DGGITQSPKYLFRKEGQNVTLSCEQNLNHDAMYWYRQDPGQGLRLIYYSQIVNDFQKGDIAEGYSVSREKKESFPLTVTSAQKNPTAFYLCASSIRVDGYTFGSGTRLTVV.

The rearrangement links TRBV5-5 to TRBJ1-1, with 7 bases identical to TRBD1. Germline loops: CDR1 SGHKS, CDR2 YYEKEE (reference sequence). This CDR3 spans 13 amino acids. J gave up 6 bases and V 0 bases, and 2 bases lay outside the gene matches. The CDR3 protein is CASSLEGQAEAFF. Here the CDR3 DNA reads TGTGCCAGCAGCTTGGAAGGACAGGCTGAAGCTTTCTTT.

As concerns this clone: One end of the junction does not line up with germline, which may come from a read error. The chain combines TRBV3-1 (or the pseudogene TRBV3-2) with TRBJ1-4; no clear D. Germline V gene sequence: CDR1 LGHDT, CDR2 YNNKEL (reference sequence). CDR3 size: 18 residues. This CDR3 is CASSQGTALVATNEKLFF. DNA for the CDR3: TGTGCCAGCAGTCAAGGCACGGCGTTGGTTGCAACTAATGAAAAACTGTTTTTT.

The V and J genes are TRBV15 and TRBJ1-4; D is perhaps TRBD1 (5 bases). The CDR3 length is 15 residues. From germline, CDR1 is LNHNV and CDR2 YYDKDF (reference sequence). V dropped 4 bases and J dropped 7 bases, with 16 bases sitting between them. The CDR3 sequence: CATSKGGHLAEKLFF. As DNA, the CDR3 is TGTGCCACCAGCAAGGGAGGACATTTGGCTGAAAAACTGTTTTTT.

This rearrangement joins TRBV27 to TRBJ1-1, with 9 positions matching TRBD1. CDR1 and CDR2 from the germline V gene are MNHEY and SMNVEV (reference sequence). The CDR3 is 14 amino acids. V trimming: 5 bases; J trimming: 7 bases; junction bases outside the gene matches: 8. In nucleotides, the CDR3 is TGTGCCAGCAGTCCGATAACAGGGGGCCGTGAAGCTTTCTTT. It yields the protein CASSPITGGREAFF.

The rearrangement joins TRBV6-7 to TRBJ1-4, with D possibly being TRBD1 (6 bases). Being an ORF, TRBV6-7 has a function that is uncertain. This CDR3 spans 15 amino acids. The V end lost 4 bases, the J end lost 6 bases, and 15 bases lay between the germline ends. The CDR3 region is CASSSTGKGYEKLFF. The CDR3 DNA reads TGTGCCAGCAGTTCAACAGGGAAGGGGTATGAAAAACTGTTTTTT.

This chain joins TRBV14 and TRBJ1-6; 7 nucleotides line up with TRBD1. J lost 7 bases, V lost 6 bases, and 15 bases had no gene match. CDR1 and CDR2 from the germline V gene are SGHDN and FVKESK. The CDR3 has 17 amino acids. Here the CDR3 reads CASSGGDRLLLNSPLHF. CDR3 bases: TGTGCCAGCAGTGGAGGGGACAGACTACTACTCAATTCACCCCTCCACTTT.

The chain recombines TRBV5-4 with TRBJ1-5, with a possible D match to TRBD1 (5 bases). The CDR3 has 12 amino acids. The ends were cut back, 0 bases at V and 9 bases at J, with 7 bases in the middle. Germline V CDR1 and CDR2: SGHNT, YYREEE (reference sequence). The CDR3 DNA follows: TGTGCCAGCAGCTTGGGGCAGGGGCCCCAGCATTTT. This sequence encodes CASSLGQGPQHF.

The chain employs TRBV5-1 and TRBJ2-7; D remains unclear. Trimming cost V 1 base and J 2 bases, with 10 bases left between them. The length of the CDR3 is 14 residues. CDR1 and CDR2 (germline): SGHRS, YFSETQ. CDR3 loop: CASSLSSSTYEQYF. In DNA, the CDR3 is TGCGCCAGCAGCTTGTCAAGCTCCACCTACGAGCAGTACTTC.

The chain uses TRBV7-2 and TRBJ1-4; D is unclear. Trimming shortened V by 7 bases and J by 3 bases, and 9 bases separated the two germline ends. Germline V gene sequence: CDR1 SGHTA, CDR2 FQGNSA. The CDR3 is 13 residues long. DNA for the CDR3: TGTGCCAGCACCGAGGCCTCTAATGAAAAACTGTTTTTT. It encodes CASTEASNEKLFF.

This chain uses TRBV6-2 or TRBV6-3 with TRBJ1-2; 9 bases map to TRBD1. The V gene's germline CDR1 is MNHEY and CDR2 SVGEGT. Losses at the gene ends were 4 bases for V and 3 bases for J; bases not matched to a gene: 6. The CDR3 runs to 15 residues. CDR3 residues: CASSSPGQGDYGYTF. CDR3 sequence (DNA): TGTGCCAGCAGTTCCCCGGGACAGGGAGACTATGGCTACACCTTC.

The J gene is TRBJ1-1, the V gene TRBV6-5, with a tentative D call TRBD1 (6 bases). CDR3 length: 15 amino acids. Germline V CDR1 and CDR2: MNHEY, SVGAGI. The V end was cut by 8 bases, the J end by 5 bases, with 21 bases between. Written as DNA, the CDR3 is TGTGCCAGCCGGGTCGACTGGGGGGGCGGTACTGAAGCTTTCTTT. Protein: CASRVDWGGGTEAFF.

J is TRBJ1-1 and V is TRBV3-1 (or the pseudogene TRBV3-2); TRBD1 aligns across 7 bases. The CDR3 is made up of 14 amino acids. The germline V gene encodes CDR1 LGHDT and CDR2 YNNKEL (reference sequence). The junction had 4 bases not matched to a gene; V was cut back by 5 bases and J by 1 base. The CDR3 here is CASSFHRGNTEAFF. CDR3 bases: TGTGCCAGCAGCTTCCACAGGGGGAACACTGAAGCTTTCTTT.

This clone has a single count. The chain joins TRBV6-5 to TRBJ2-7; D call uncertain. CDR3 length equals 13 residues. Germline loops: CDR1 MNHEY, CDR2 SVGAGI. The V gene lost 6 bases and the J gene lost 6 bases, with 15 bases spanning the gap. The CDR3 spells CASSMDVRSEQYF. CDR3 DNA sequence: TGTGCCAGCAGCATGGACGTCCGGAGCGAGCAGTACTTC.

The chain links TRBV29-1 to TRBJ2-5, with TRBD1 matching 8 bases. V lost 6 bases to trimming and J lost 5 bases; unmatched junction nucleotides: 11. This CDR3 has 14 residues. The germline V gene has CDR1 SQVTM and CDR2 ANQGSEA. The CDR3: CSVGDRSRSETQYF. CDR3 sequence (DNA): TGCAGCGTGGGGGACAGGTCTCGGTCGGAGACCCAGTACTTC.

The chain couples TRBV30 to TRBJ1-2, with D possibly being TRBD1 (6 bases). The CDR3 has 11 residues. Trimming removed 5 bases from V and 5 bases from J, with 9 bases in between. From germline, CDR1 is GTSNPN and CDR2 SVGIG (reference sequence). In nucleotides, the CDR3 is TGTGCCTGGGAACAGGGATATGGCTACACCTTC. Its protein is CAWEQGYGYTF.

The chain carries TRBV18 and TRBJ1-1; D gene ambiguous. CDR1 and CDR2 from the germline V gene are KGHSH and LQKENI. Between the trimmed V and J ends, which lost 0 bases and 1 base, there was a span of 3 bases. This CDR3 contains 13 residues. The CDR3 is CASSPPQNTEAFF. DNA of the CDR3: TGTGCCAGCTCACCACCCCAGAACACTGAAGCTTTCTTT.

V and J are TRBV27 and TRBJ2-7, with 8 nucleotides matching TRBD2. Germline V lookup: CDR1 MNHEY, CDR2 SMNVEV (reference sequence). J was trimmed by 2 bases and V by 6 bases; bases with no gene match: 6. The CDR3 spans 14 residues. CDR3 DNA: TGTGCCAGCAGCCACGGGGGGGTCGCCTACGAGCAGTACTTC. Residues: CASSHGGVAYEQYF.

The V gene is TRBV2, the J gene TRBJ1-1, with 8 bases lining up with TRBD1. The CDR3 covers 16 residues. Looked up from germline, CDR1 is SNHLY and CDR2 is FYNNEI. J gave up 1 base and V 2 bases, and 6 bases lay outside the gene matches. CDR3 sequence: CASSEKTGVWNTEAFF. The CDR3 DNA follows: TGTGCCAGCAGTGAAAAGACAGGGGTTTGGAACACTGAAGCTTTCTTT.

CDR3 DNA sequence: TGTGCCAGCAGTAGACAGGCGGGCAGGGAAGGCTATGGCTACACCTTC. It codes for CASSRQAGREGYGYTF. The chain recombines TRBV6-2 or TRBV6-3 with TRBJ1-2; a possible D gene is TRBD1 (6 bases). The germline V and J ends were trimmed by 5 bases and 4 bases, with 20 bases remaining between them. The CDR3 is 16 residues long. CDR1 is MNHEY, CDR2 SVGEGT, per germline.

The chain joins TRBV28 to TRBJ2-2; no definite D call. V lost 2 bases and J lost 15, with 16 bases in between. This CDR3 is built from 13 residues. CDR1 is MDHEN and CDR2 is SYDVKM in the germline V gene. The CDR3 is CASSLAITGVVFF. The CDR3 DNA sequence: TGTGCCAGCAGTTTAGCCATCACTGGGGTGGTGTTTTTT. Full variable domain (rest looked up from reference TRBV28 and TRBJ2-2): DVKVTQSSRYLVKRTGEKVFLECVQDMDHENMFWYRQDPGLGLRLIYFSYDVKMKEKGDIPEGYSVSREKKERFSLILESASTNQTSMYLCASSLAITGVVFFGEGSRLTVL.